This T cell receptor beta chain is from a study of molecular identifiers for immune sequencing clone quantification (dated by TCRdb to the late 2010s). As for the study more broadly: In a replicate experiment, RNA from 20,000 or 100,000 naive CD8 T cells was split into five aliquots, four of which were sequenced. This methods study used CD8 T cells to benchmark TCR RNA copy counting and molecular-identifier clustering-based TCR repertoire sequencing (MIDCIRS). The full study reports these points: Even against a background of 850,000 to 1,000,000 naive CD8 T cells, spiked-in Jurkat TCR RNA amounting to a single cell's worth was reported to be detectable. Modeling indicated approximately 2.7 TCR RNA copies recovered per cell, compared with 9.5 to 10 by digital PCR, which implies a capture efficiency of 25% to 35%. Highly expanded clone sizes could be underestimated if identical TCR molecules share a barcode. Clones above 20 RNA copies held over 99% of molecules in CMV-specific effector cells but under 1% in naive cells. Without barcode sub-clustering, chimeric consensus sequences inflated TCR diversity; chimeras reached as high as 47%. Spiked-in Jurkat TCR RNA (around nine copies' worth), which is not part of the donor repertoire, was contained in the naive libraries.

Libraries were constructed by PCR. This sample was sequenced with a NextSeq 500. Preparation of bulk TCR libraries followed a previously described approach, with the TCR primers listed in Table S5. Purification of total RNA was performed with the Qiagen AllPrep DNA/RNA kit. Before analysis, reads from multiple sequencing runs of the same library were pooled. The study's processing was this. Reads were retained only if the reads had an exact TCR constant sequence, and the retained reads were trimmed to 150 nt and grouped according to their 12-nt molecular barcodes. Within each barcode group, reads were sub-clustered at a 15% Levenshtein threshold, and quality-weighted consensus sequences were built per RNA molecule. Non-functional sequences were excluded, and lower-count sequences lying one edit away from another sequence were also excluded. Based on a fit of two negative binomial distributions, barcode sub-clusters having less than 20% of the maximum read count were discarded. TCRdb reprocessed the public reads (quality trimming at Q25 with fastp, clone calling with MiXCR) and kept in-frame beta chains. Merged by CDR3 protein, the rows form single entries marked with the most common genes and DNA. None of the V and J calls come from the authors' own analysis; TCRdb made them. The sample profile shows some 580,000 distinct CDR3 sequences; 25% of them were found once. The ten largest make up roughly 0.83% of the sample.

In its sample, this clonotype was seen a few times. It has no known antigen specificity. Base qualities are missing; no much larger clone stands one base away. Libraries of naive CD8 T cells were built from anywhere between roughly 17,000 and 1,100,000 sorted cells, with 10%, 30% or 50% of the purified RNA used. Naive CD8 T cells, defined as CD8+CD4-CCR7+CD45RA+, were FACS-sorted into RLT Plus buffer on a BD FACSAria II. To test detection sensitivity, Jurkat RNA equal to fewer than 13 TCR copies was added to samples of about 20,000-1,000,000 naive CD8 T cells. Enrichment of CD8 T cells was performed with RosetteSep CD8+ T Cell Enrichment Cocktail and Ficoll-Paque, after which ACK red cell lysis was carried out. The trim is 2 bases for V and 3 bases for J, with a gap of 8 bases between the germline ends. Counted from cysteine to phenylalanine, this CDR3 has 15 amino acids. The DNA shown is the 45-base CDR3, in frame from base 1. The CDR1 and CDR2 encoded by the germline V gene (reference sequence) are MNHEY and SMNVEV.

This TCR derives from a human donor in good health. Some libraries in this study had Jurkat cell RNA spiked in. Specimen: naive CD8+ T cells from blood, with Jurkat cell RNA spiked in. In light of the paper, this sample's cell subset or site label describes: FACS-sorted CD8+CD4-CCR7+CD45RA+ naive T cells. The rearranged segments are TRBV27 and TRBJ1-6; no D segment can be confidently identified. In nucleotide form, the sequence is TGTGCCAGCAGTTTAGCCAGTAACTATAATTCACCCCTCCACTTT. Protein translation: CASSLASNYNSPLHF.